The rows below give T cell receptor beta chains drawn from one sample of a study of naive and memory T cell subsets. TCRdb analysed the UMI-ligation and nested PCR reads with MiXCR anew, one entry per CDR3 protein. This repertoire shows 95,000 to 150,000 distinct CDR3 sequences, approximately 37% found once; its top ten account for 0.9%. Sequencing was carried out using central memory CD4+ T cells from blood. The receptors come from a human donor in good health. Both conserved end residues are part of each CDR3. A D gene is named only where the DNA matches it firmly. Clone size is shown for a subset of rows, as once, few, many or a class of expanded clone.

D gene	clone size	J gene	V gene	CDR3 DNA	CDR3 protein
TRBD2	-	TRBJ2-1	TRBV7-2	TGTGCCAGCAGCTACCAAGCGGGAGGGCCGCGGAATGAGCAGTTCTTC	CASSYQAGGPRNEQFF
TRBD1	-	TRBJ1-2	TRBV5-4	TGTGCCAGCAGCCATTCCGGGACAGGGAAAAGCTACACCTTC	CASSHSGTGKSYTF
-	-	TRBJ2-1	TRBV7-2	TGTGCCAGCAGCTTAATAGCGGACTTCTCCTACAATGAGCAGTTCTTC	CASSLIADFSYNEQFF
-	-	TRBJ2-1	TRBV5-5	TGTGCCAGCACACGGTCCCCCAGATTAGCGGTCTCCTACAATGAGCAGTTCTTC	CASTRSPRLAVSYNEQFF
-	-	TRBJ2-1	TRBV5-1	TGCGCCAGCAGCCCAAAGAAGAGCTCCTACAATGAGCAGTTCTTC	CASSPKKSSYNEQFF
-	few	TRBJ1-1	TRBV30	TGTGCCTGGAGTGTAGGGGGTAGGACTGAAGCTTTCTTT	CAWSVGGRTEAFF
TRBD2	-	TRBJ2-1	TRBV20-1	TGCAGTGCTAGAGATCTTGGACTAGCCTACAATGAGCAGTTCTTC	CSARDLGLAYNEQFF
-	-	TRBJ1-2	TRBV7-9	TGTGCCAGCAGCTTAGGAGGGAACTATGGCTACACCTTC	CASSLGGNYGYTF
TRBD1	-	TRBJ1-4	TRBV7-9	TGTGCCAGCAGCTTAGCGCTCGACAGGGGTCGGAATGAAAAACTGTTTTTT	CASSLALDRGRNEKLFF
TRBD1	many	TRBJ1-5	TRBV27	TGTGCCAGCAGACTGACAGGGGGCGGTCAGCCCCAGCATTTT	CASRLTGGGQPQHF
-	many	TRBJ2-7	TRBV18	TGTGCCAGCTCATCACAGGGACTCGGGGACGAGCAGTACTTC	CASSSQGLGDEQYF
-	few	TRBJ2-5	TRBV6-2/TRBV6-3	TGTGCCAGCAGTCCACGGACAGATACCCAAGAGACCCAGTACTTC	CASSPRTDTQETQYF
-	few	TRBJ2-1	TRBV29-1	TGCAGCGTTGAAGAGACGGTTGAGCAGTTCTTC	CSVEETVEQFF
TRBD2	few	TRBJ2-1	TRBV20-1	TGCAGTGCGATCCCTTCGGCGGGAGGCCGGTACAATGAGCAGTTCTTC	CSAIPSAGGRYNEQFF
-	-	TRBJ2-5	TRBV7-9	TGTGCCAGCAGCTTAGAGGGCAGGTACGAAGAGACCCAGTACTTC	CASSLEGRYEETQYF
TRBD2	-	TRBJ2-1	TRBV7-2	TGTGCCAGCAGCACCCGCACTAGCGGGAAGTACAATGAGCAGTTCTTC	CASSTRTSGKYNEQFF
-	-	TRBJ2-4	TRBV28	TGTGCCAGCAGTTTCCTAGCCAAAAACATTCAGTACTTC	CASSFLAKNIQYF
TRBD1	few	TRBJ2-2	TRBV6-5	TGTGCCAGCAGTCGACAGGGGGAGGGCGGGGAGCTGTTTTTT	CASSRQGEGGELFF
TRBD1	few	TRBJ1-4	TRBV20-1	TGCAGTGCTCACAAGGGGGCATGGGATGAAAAACTGTTTTTT	CSAHKGAWDEKLFF
-	-	TRBJ2-6	TRBV2	TGTGCCAGCAGTGAAGGCCGTGGCTCTGGGGCCAACGTCCTGACTTTC	CASSEGRGSGANVLTF
-	-	TRBJ2-7	TRBV28	TGTGCCAGCAGCTCCCGGGTGGGGATCCGCTACGAGCAGTACTTC	CASSSRVGIRYEQYF
-	few	TRBJ2-3	TRBV20-1	TGCAGTGCTAGGGACGGACAGCACACAGATACGCAGTATTTT	CSARDGQHTDTQYF
-	-	TRBJ1-6	TRBV28	TGTGCCAGCAGACCGCAGGGGCTTGCCCTCCACTTT	CASRPQGLALHF
TRBD1	-	TRBJ2-7	TRBV4-3	TGCGCCAGCAGCCAGTCCCAGGGGGCTTCCGAGCAGTACTTC	CASSQSQGASEQYF
TRBD2	few	TRBJ2-1	TRBV20-1	TGCAGTGCTCTGAGACTAGCGGGAGCTTCCTACAATGAGCAGTTCTTC	CSALRLAGASYNEQFF
TRBD1	few	TRBJ2-7	TRBV3-1	TGTGCCAGCAGCCCCGTCTTGGGACAGGGAGGATCCTACGAGCAGTACTTC	CASSPVLGQGGSYEQYF
-	few	TRBJ2-3	TRBV20-1	TGCAGTGCTCATAAGCGTAAGGCCCACACAGATACGCAGTATTTT	CSAHKRKAHTDTQYF
-	-	TRBJ2-1	TRBV11-2	TGTGCCAGCAGCTATCAGGACGCCCTGCACAATGAGCAGTTCTTC	CASSYQDALHNEQFF
-	-	TRBJ1-1	TRBV12-3/TRBV12-4	TGTGCCAGCAGTTTTTCAGGGAGGGGAGCTTTCTTT	CASSFSGRGAFF